Listed below are T cell receptor beta chains from one sample, sequenced in a study of blood T cell repertoires in COVID-19. Only in-frame clones appear in the TCRdb table, and some are missing; sequencing was by immunoSEQ multiplex PCR. The sample has about 190,000 clones; 70% to 85% are singletons. The sequencing sample was made of peripheral blood. Source of these receptors: a woman between 25 and 40 years old with acute or convalescent COVID-19. Each CDR3 is given with its conserved first and last residue. A D gene is named only where the DNA matches it firmly. Only part of the rows carry a size: once, few, many, or a class if the clone is expanded.

TRBJ2-7,TRBD1,-,TRBV18,TGTGCCAGCTCACTTAAGGACAGGTCCTACGAGCAGTACTTC,CASSLKDRSYEQYF
TRBJ1-1,TRBD1,-,TRBV11-2,TGTGCCAGCAGCTTGTACAGGGGGCTGGGTACTGAAGCTTTCTTT,CASSLYRGLGTEAFF
TRBJ2-3,TRBD2,-,TRBV5-1,TGCGCCAGCAGCTTGGTGGGACTAGCGGGGACGACGGCAGATACGCAGTATTTT,CASSLVGLAGTTADTQYF
TRBJ2-3,-,-,TRBV7-9,TGTGCCAGCAGCTTAATGTCGCTAGATAGTATTTTT,CASSLMSLDSIF
TRBJ2-2,TRBD2,-,TRBV9,TGTGCCACCAAGCGGGGGGAGAACACCGGGGAGCTGTTTTTT,CATKRGENTGELFF
TRBJ1-2,-,-,TRBV19,TGTGCCAGTAGCAGGGCTAACTATGGCTACACCTTC,CASSRANYGYTF
TRBJ2-7,TRBD2,-,TRBV6-6,TGTGCCAGCAGACTTTTAGCGGGGGGCGAGCAGTACTTC,CASRLLAGGEQYF
TRBJ1-4,-,-,TRBV4-3,TGCGCCAGCAGCCCGACAGATACTAATGAAAAACTGTTTTTT,CASSPTDTNEKLFF
TRBJ1-2,-,once,TRBV20-1,TGCAGTGCTAGTCCGGGGAACTATGGCTACACCTTC,CSASPGNYGYTF
TRBJ1-5,-,few,TRBV20-1,TGCAGTGCTAGTACGTTCCAGGGAATCAATCAGCCCCAGCATTTT,CSASTFQGINQPQHF
TRBJ2-7,TRBD2,-,TRBV5-1,TGCGCCAGCACTCTCGGGGGCGGGAGGAACGAGCAGTACTTC,CASTLGGGRNEQYF
TRBJ1-1,-,-,TRBV27,TGTGCCAGCAGTTTCGAGGTGAACACTGAAGCTTTCTTT,CASSFEVNTEAFF
TRBJ2-6,TRBD2,-,TRBV5-4,TGTGCCAGCAGACCGGGACTAGCAGACTCTGGGGCCAACGTCCTGACTTTC,CASRPGLADSGANVLTF
TRBJ2-2,-,-,TRBV19,TGTGCCAGTAACATGTTCGGGGAGCTGTTTTTT,CASNMFGELFF
TRBJ1-1,TRBD1,-,TRBV7-9,TGTGCCAGCAGCCGGACAGGGTTC,CASSRTGF
TRBJ1-1,TRBD1,-,TRBV29-1,TGCAGCGTCGAGGACAGGGGCGGTGGAGCTTTCTTT,CSVEDRGGGAFF
TRBJ1-3,TRBD1,few,TRBV5-4,TGTGCCAGCAGCTTGGAAGGGACAGGGGGAAACACCATATATTTT,CASSLEGTGGNTIYF
TRBJ2-5,TRBD1,-,TRBV7-9,TGTGCCAGCAGATTCCAGGGGGCTGAGGAGACCCAGTACTTC,CASRFQGAEETQYF
TRBJ2-4,-,-,TRBV7-9,TGTGCCAGCAGCTTAGGGACTGTCCAGTACTTC,CASSLGTVQYF
TRBJ1-6,TRBD1,many,TRBV4-2,TGTGCCAGCAGCCAAGCCTCCGGACAGGGGAATTCACCCCTCCACTTT,CASSQASGQGNSPLHF
TRBJ2-3,-,-,TRBV10-1,TGCGCCAGCAGTGAGGCGACAGGCACAGATACGCAGTATTTT,CASSEATGTDTQYF
TRBJ2-5,-,-,TRBV18,TGTGCCAGCTCAACACAAGAGACCCAGTACTTC,CASSTQETQYF
TRBJ2-2,TRBD2,-,TRBV15,TGTGCCACCAGCAGGGAAATAGCGGGGGGCGGCACCGGGGAGCTGTTTTTT,CATSREIAGGGTGELFF
TRBJ2-1,-,-,TRBV4-2,TGTGCCAGCAGCCCCCAGGCGGGGGCTCCCACTGAGCAGTTCTTC,CASSPQAGAPTEQFF
TRBJ1-5,TRBD1,once,TRBV9,TGTGCCAGCAGCGGAGGGACAGGAGGCAATCAGCCCCAGCATTTT,CASSGGTGGNQPQHF
TRBJ1-1,-,-,TRBV10-1,TGCGCCAGCAGTGAAAGTGGGAACAGGCCGATGGCTGAAGCTTTCTTT,CASSESGNRPMAEAFF
TRBJ2-7,-,-,TRBV7-9,TGTGCCAGTTCCGCCGTACCGAGCTCCTACGAGCAGTACTTC,CASSAVPSSYEQYF
TRBJ2-7,TRBD2,-,TRBV28,TGTGCCAGCAGGGCTTATTTGGGGGGGTACGAGCAGTACTTC,CASRAYLGGYEQYF
TRBJ1-5,TRBD1,-,TRBV30,TGTGCCTGGAGTTCTGGTTGGTCGGGACAGGGGAATAGCAATCAGCCCCAGCATTTT,CAWSSGWSGQGNSNQPQHF
TRBJ2-7,TRBD2,once,TRBV5-1,TGCGCCAGCAGCTTGGTTGGCGGGAGTCCCAGCGAGCAGTACTTC,CASSLVGGSPSEQYF
TRBJ2-1,-,once,TRBV28,TGTGCCAGCAGTTTTACGGGAGTGGCTGAGCAGTTCTTC,CASSFTGVAEQFF
TRBJ2-1,TRBD2,-,TRBV5-1,TGCGCCAGCACCCGTAGCGGGACTAGCGGGGGTCACAATGAGCAGTTCTTC,CASTRSGTSGGHNEQFF
TRBJ1-5,-,-,TRBV30,TGTGCCTGGAGTTTTGGGGGACTCAATCAGCCCCAGCATTTT,CAWSFGGLNQPQHF
TRBJ1-5,-,-,TRBV27,TGTGCCAGCACCTCGCGCCGCAATCAGCCCCAGCATTTT,CASTSRRNQPQHF
TRBJ1-6,TRBD1,-,TRBV6-5,TGTGCCAGCAGTTTAGACGGGACAGTATATAATTCACCCCTCCACTTT,CASSLDGTVYNSPLHF
TRBJ1-1,TRBD1,medium-sized,TRBV6-5,TGTGCCAGCGGATCACAGGGGGCGCACACTGAAGCTTTCTTT,CASGSQGAHTEAFF
TRBJ2-2,-,-,TRBV6-6,TGTGCCAGCAGTCGGTTTACCCAGGACAGCTTTTTGACCGGGGAGCTGTTTTTT,CASSRFTQDSFLTGELFF
TRBJ2-2,TRBD1,-,TRBV3-1/TRBV3-2,TGTGCCAGCAGCCGCATCCGGGACAGGAACACCGGGGAGCTGTTTTTT,CASSRIRDRNTGELFF
TRBJ1-1,TRBD1,-,TRBV29-1,TGCAGCGGATTTACAGGGGCCGGCACTGAAGCTTTCTTT,CSGFTGAGTEAFF
TRBJ2-2,TRBD1,-,TRBV28,TGTGCCAGCACCACCGACAGGGGTGCCGGGGAGCTGTTTTTT,CASTTDRGAGELFF
TRBJ1-2,-,-,TRBV14,TGTGCCAGCAGCCAAGCGGGGGGCGGATACTATGGCTACACCTTC,CASSQAGGGYYGYTF
TRBJ2-1,-,-,TRBV12-3/TRBV12-4,TGTGCCAGCAGTTGGGGCGATGAGCAGTTCTTC,CASSWGDEQFF
TRBJ2-1,TRBD1,-,TRBV27,TGTGCCAGCAGGACGAACAGGGGCGCCCATGAGCAGTTCTTC,CASRTNRGAHEQFF
TRBJ2-7,TRBD1,-,TRBV11-1,TGTGCCAGCAGCACCGGGACAGGCCCCTACGAGCAGTACTTC,CASSTGTGPYEQYF